This record covers a single TCR beta chain. Its antigen is undetermined. This entry is derived from a study of cytomegalovirus exposure and HLA in healthy donors. Across the study: A later analysis reported the 90 to 150 validation repertoires used the same platform as the 666 first-cohort repertoires.

Some clones are missing from TCRdb's copy, which holds only in-frame ones; the method was immunoSEQ multiplex PCR. The repertoire holds about 98,000 clones, with roughly 84% as singletons. Points from the study as a whole: Among TCR beta chains, those listed as cytomegalovirus-associated numbered fewer than 200.

Looked up from germline, CDR1 is SGHTA and CDR2 is FQGNSA. V lost 1 base and J 1 base, leaving 14 bases between the germline ends. The CDR3 is 16 amino acids. The sample was PBMCs. The sequence was collected from a man aged 18 to 29 in good health and CMV-seropositive. V and J are TRBV7-2 and TRBJ2-7; TRBD2 might be the D (5 bases). The DNA for the CDR3 is TGTGCCAGCAGCTTAGTGGCAGGAGGTATGTCCTACGAGCAGTACTTC. This sequence encodes CASSLVAGGMSYEQYF.